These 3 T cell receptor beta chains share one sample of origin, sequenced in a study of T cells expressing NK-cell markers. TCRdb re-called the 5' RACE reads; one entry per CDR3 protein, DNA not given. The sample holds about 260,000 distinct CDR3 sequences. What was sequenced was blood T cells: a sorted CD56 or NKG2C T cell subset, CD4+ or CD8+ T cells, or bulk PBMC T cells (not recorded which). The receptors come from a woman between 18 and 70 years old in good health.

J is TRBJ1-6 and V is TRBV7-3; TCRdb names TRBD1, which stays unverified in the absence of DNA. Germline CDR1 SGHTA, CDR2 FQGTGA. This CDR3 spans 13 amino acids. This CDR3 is CASSRDRDSPLHF.

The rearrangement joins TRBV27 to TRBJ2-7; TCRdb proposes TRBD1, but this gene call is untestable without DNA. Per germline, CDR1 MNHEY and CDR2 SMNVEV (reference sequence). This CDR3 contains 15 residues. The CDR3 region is CASSSTNRGGNEQYF.

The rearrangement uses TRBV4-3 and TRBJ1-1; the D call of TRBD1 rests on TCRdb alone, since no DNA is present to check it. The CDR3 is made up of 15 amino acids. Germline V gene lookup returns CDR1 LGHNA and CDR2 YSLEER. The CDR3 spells CASSQEGVGNTEAFF.